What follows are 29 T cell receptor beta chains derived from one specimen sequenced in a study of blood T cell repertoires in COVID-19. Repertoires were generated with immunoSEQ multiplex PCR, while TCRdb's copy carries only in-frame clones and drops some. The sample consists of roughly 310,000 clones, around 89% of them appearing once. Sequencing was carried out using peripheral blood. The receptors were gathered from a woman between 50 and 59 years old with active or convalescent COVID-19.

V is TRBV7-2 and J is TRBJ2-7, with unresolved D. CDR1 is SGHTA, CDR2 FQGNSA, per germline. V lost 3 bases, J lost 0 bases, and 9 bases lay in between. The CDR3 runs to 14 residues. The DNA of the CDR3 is TGTGCCAGCAGCTTTTACCTTAGCTCCTACGAGCAGTACTTC. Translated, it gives CASSFYLSSYEQYF.

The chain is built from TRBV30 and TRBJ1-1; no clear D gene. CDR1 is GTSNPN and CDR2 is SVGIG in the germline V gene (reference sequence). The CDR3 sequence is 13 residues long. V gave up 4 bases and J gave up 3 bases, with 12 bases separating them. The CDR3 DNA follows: TGTGCCTGGAAAGGGAGGCAAGACACTGAAGCTTTCTTT. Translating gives CAWKGRQDTEAFF.

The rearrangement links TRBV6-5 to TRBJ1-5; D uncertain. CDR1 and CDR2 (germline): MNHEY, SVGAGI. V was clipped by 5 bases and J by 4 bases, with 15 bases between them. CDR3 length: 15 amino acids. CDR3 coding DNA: TGTGCCAGCAGTCGGGGTTCCGGAAGGAATCAGCCCCAGCATTTT. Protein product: CASSRGSGRNQPQHF.

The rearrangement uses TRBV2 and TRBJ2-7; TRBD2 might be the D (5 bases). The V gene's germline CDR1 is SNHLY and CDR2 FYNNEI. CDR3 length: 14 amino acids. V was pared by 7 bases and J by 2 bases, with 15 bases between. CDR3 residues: CASTTSQSTYEQYF. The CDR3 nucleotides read TGTGCCAGCACAACTAGTCAGTCAACCTACGAGCAGTACTTC.

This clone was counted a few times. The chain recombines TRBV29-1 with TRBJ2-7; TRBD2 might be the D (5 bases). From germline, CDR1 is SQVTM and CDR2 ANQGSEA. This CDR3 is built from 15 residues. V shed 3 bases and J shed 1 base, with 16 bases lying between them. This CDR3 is CSVDPPGRDSYEQYF. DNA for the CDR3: TGCAGCGTTGACCCTCCCGGCCGGGATTCCTACGAGCAGTACTTC.

The CDR3 DNA reads TGTGCCTGGAGCGAACGCTATGACACTGAAGCTTTCTTT. Translated: CAWSERYDTEAFF. The chain uses TRBV30 and TRBJ1-1; the D is unclear. This CDR3 region has 13 residues. V lost 3 bases, J lost 3 bases, and 11 bases lay in between. Looked up from germline, CDR1 is GTSNPN and CDR2 is SVGIG (reference sequence).

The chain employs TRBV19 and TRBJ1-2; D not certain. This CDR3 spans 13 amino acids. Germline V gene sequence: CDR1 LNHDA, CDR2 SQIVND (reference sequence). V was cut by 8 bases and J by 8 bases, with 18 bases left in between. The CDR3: CASSERPVGGYTF. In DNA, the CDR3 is TGTGCCAGTTCGGAACGGCCCGTCGGGGGCTACACCTTC.

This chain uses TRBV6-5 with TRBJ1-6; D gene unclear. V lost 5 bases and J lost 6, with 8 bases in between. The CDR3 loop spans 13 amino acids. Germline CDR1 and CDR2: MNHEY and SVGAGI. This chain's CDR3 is CASSQNSNSPLHF. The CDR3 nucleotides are TGTGCCAGCAGTCAGAACAGTAATTCACCCCTCCACTTT.

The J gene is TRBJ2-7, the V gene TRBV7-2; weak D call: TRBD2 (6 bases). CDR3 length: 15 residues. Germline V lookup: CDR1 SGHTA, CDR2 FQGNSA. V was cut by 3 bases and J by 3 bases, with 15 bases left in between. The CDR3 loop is CASSFSRGINYEQYF. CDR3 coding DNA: TGTGCCAGCAGCTTCTCACGGGGGATTAACTACGAGCAGTACTTC.

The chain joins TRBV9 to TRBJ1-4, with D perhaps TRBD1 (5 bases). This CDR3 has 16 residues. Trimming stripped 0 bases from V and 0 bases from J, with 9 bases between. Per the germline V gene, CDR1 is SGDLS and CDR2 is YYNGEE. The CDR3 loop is CASSVGPRATNEKLFF. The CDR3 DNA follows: TGTGCCAGCAGCGTAGGACCCAGGGCAACTAATGAAAAACTGTTTTTT.

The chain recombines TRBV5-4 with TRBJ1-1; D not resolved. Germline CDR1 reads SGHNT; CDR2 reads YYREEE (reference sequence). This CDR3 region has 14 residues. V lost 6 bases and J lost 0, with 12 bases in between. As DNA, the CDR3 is TGTGCCAGCAAGAGCGATGTCATGAACACTGAAGCTTTCTTT. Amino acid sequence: CASKSDVMNTEAFF.

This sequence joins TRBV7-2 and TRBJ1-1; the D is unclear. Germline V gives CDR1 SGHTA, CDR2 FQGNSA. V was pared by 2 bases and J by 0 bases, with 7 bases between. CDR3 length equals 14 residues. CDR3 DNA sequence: TGTGCCAGCAGCTTATCCGCGATGAACACTGAAGCTTTCTTT. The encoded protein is CASSLSAMNTEAFF. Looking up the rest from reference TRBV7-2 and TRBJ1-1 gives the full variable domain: GAGVSQSPSNKVTEKGKDVELRCDPISGHTALYWYRQSLGQGLEFLIYFQGNSAPDKSGLPSDRFSAERTGGSVSTLTIQRTQQEDSAVYLCASSLSAMNTEAFFGQGTRLTVV.

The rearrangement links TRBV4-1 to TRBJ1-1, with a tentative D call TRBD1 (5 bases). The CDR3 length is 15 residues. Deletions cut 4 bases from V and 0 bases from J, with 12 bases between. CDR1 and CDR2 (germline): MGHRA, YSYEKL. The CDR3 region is CASSRATAMNTEAFF. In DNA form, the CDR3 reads TGCGCCAGCAGCCGGGCGACAGCCATGAACACTGAAGCTTTCTTT.

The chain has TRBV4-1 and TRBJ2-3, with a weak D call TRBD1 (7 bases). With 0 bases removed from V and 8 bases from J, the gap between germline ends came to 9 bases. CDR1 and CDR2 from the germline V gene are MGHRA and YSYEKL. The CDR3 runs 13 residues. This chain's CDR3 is CASSQDQGGTQYF. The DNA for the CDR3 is TGCGCCAGCAGCCAAGATCAGGGGGGTACGCAGTATTTT.

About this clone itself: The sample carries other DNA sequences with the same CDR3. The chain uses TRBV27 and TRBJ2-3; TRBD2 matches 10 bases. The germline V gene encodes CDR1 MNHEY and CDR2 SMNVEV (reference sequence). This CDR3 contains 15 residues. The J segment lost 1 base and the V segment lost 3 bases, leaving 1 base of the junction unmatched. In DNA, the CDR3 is TGTGCCAGCAGTTTCGGGACTAGCGGCACAGATACGCAGTATTTT. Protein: CASSFGTSGTDTQYF.

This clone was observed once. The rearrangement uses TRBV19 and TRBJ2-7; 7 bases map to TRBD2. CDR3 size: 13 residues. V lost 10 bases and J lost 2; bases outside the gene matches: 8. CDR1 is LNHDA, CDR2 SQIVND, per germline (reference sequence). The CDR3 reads CATTGTTTYEQYF. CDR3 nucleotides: TGTGCCACCACCGGGACTACAACCTACGAGCAGTACTTC. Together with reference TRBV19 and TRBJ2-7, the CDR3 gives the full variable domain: DGGITQSPKYLFRKEGQNVTLSCEQNLNHDAMYWYRQDPGQGLRLIYYSQIVNDFQKGDIAEGYSVSREKKESFPLTVTSAQKNPTAFYLCATTGTTTYEQYFGPGTRLTVT.

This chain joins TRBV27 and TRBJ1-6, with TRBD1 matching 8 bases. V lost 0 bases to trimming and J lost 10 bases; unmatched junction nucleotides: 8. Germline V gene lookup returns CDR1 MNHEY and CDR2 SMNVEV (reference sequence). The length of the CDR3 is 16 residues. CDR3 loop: CASSLSVTGGRSPLHF. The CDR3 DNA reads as TGTGCCAGCAGTTTATCGGTAACAGGGGGGAGGTCACCCCTCCACTTT.

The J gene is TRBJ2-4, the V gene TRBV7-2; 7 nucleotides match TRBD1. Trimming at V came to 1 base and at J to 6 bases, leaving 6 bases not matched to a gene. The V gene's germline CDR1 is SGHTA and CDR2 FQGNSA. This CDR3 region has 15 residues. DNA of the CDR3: TGTGCCAGCAGCTTAGTGAGACAGGGTATAAACATTCAGTACTTC. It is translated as CASSLVRQGINIQYF.

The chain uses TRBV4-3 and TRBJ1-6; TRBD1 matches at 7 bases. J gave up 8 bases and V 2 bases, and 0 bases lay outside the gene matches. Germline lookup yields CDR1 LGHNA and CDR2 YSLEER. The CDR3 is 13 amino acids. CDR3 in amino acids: CASSQTGDSPLHF. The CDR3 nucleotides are TGCGCCAGCAGCCAAACAGGGGATTCACCCCTCCACTTT.

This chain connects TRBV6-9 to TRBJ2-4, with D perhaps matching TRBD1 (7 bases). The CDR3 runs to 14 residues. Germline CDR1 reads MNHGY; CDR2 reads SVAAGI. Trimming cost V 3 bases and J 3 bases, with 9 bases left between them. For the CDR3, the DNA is TGTGCCAGCAGTTACCAGGGGGGCAAAAACATTCAGTACTTC. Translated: CASSYQGGKNIQYF.

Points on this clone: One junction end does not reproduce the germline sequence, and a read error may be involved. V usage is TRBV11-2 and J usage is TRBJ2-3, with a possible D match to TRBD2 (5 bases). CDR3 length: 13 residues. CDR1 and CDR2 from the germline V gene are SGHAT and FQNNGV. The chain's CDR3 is CASSLEVGDAQYF. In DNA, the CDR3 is TGTGCCAGCAGCTTAGAGGTGGGAGATGCGCAGTATTTT.

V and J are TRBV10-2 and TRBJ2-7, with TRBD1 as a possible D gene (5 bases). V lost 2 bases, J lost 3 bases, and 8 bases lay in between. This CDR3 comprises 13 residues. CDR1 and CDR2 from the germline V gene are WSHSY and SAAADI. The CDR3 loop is CASSEGARYEQYF. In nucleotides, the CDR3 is TGCGCCAGCAGTGAGGGGGCACGCTACGAGCAGTACTTC.

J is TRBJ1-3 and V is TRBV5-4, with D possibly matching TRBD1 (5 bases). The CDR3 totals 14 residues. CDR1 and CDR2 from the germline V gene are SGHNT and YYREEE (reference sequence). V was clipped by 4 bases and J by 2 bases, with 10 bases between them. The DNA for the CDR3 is TGTGCCAGCAGCCCGGGACTAACTGGAAACACCATATATTTT. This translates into CASSPGLTGNTIYF.

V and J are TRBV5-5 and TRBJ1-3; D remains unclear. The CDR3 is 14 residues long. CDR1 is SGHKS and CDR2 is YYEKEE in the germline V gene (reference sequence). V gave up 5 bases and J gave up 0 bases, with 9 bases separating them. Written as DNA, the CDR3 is TGTGCCAGCAGGTCCGCCAGCTCTGGAAACACCATATATTTT. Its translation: CASRSASSGNTIYF.

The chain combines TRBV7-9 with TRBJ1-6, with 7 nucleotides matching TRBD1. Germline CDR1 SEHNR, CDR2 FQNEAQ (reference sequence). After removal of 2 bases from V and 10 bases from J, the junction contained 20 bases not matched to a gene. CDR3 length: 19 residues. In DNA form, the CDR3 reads TGTGCCAGCAGCTTATTTTTCCGGGACAGTCGTCCCCACGGGTCACCCCTCCACTTT. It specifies CASSLFFRDSRPHGSPLHF.

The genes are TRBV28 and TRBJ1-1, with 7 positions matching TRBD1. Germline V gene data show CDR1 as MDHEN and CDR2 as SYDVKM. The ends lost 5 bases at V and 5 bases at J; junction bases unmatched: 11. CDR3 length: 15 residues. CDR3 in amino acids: CASSPPLRGYTEAFF. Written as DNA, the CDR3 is TGTGCCAGCAGTCCGCCCCTCAGGGGGTATACTGAAGCTTTCTTT.

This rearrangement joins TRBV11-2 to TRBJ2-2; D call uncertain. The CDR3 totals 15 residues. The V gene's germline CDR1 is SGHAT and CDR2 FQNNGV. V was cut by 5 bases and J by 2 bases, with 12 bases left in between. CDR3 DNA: TGTGCCAGCAGCCCACTGACAACTAACACCGGGGAGCTGTTTTTT. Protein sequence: CASSPLTTNTGELFF.

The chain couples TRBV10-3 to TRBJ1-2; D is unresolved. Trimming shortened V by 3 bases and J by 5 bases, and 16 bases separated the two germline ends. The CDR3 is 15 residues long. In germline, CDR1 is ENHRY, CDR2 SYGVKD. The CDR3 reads CAISDGGGRPYGYTF. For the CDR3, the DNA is TGTGCCATCAGTGACGGCGGAGGTAGGCCGTATGGCTACACCTTC.

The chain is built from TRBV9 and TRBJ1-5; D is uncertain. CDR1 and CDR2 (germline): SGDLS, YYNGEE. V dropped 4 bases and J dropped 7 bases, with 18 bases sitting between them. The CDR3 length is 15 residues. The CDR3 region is CASSPGMMLRQPQHF. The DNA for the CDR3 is TGTGCCAGCAGCCCCGGGATGATGCTCCGGCAGCCCCAGCATTTT.